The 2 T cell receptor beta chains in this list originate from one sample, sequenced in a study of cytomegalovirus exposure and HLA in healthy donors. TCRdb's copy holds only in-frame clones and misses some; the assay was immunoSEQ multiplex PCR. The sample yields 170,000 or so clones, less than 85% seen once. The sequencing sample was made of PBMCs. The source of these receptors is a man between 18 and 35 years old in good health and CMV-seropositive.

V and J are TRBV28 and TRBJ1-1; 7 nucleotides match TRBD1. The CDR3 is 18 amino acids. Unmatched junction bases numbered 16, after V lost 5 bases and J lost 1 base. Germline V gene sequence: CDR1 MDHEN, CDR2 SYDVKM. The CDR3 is CASSPLLGTDLGNTEAFF. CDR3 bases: TGTGCCAGCAGTCCCTTATTGGGGACAGATCTCGGGAACACTGAAGCTTTCTTT.

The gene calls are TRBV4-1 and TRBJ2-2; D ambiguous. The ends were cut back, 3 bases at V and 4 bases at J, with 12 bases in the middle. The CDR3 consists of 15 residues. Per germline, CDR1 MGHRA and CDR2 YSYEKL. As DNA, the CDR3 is TGCGCCAGCAGCCAGTCAAGAGCCCGCACCGGGGAGCTGTTTTTT. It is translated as CASSQSRARTGELFF.